These 30 T cell receptor beta chains came from one sample sequenced in a study of breast tumors, draining lymph nodes, adjacent tissues. From the multiplex PCR reads, TCRdb called clonotypes with MiXCR, one entry per CDR3 protein. Among over 250,000 distinct CDR3 sequences, 30% were seen once, and the ten largest hold over 0.95%. Axillary draining lymph nodes of breast cancer patients supplied the node samples. The sequenced sample consisted of axillary lymph node tissue. The origin of the receptors is a female donor with breast cancer. Some clones in this sample may be carry-over from other donors' samples.

V is TRBV6-5 and J is TRBJ2-1; 7 bases fit TRBD1. V lost 2 bases to trimming and J lost 4 bases; unmatched junction nucleotides: 11. The CDR3 extends over 17 amino acids. Germline V CDR1 and CDR2: MNHEY, SVGAGI. CDR3 sequence (DNA): TGTGCCAGCAGTTACGAAGGGGTAGGGGGCGCATACAATGAGCAGTTCTTC. Residues: CASSYEGVGGAYNEQFF.

This clonotype was observed a few times. This clone may be a read error of a much larger clone one base away. V usage is TRBV20-1 and J usage is TRBJ2-1; TRBD2 aligns across 9 bases. Germline V lookup: CDR1 DFQATT, CDR2 SNEGSKA (reference sequence). This CDR3 contains 14 residues. The chain's CDR3 is CSARSGRTYTEQFF. For the CDR3, the DNA is TGCAGTGCTCGTAGCGGGAGAACCTACACTGAGCAGTTCTTC.

For this clonotype: This sequence may be a read error, since a much larger clone differs from it by one base. The chain has TRBV10-3 and TRBJ2-1; 8 bases align to TRBD2. This CDR3 has 15 residues. Germline CDR1 is ENHRY and CDR2 is SYGVKD. The CDR3 spells CASSYRAGVYNEQFF. In DNA, the CDR3 is TGTGCCAGCAGTTACAGAGCGGGAGTATACAATGAGCAGTTCTTC.

This clonotype has a count of ten or more. The rearrangement joins TRBV20-1 to TRBJ1-2; possible D gene TRBD1, 6 bases. The length of the CDR3 is 13 residues. Deletions cut 0 bases from V and 6 bases from J, with 11 bases between. CDR1 and CDR2 from the germline V gene are DFQATT and SNEGSKA (reference sequence). This CDR3 is CSARDRGPHGYTF. The CDR3 coding sequence is TGCAGTGCTAGAGATCGGGGGCCCCATGGCTACACCTTC.

CDR3 in amino acids: CASSWGGTEAFF. Written as DNA, the CDR3 is TGTGCCAGCAGTTGGGGTGGCACTGAAGCTTTCTTT. The chain uses TRBV6-5 and TRBJ1-1; D is undetermined. CDR1 and CDR2 (germline): MNHEY, SVGAGI. This CDR3 comprises 12 residues. The V end lost 4 bases, the J end lost 4 bases, and 7 bases lay between the germline ends.

The table lists this clonotype with many counts. The genes are TRBV7-8 and TRBJ2-1, with 10 bases that match TRBD2. V lost 7 bases and J lost 9; bases outside the gene matches: 15. The CDR3 totals 16 residues. Germline V CDR1 and CDR2: SGHVS, FQNEAQ. The CDR3 is CASTGMASGRGSEQFF. CDR3 DNA sequence: TGTGCCAGCACCGGCATGGCTAGCGGGAGAGGTTCTGAGCAGTTCTTC.

The V call is TRBV9, the J call TRBJ2-1; TRBD2 matches 12 bases. The CDR3 sequence is 16 residues long. Germline V lookup: CDR1 SGDLS, CDR2 YYNGEE. V was pared by 3 bases and J by 3 bases, with 4 bases of the junction left unmatched. The CDR3 is CASSASSGGDYNEQFF. CDR3 bases: TGTGCCAGCAGCGCTTCTAGCGGGGGGGACTACAATGAGCAGTTCTTC.

This clonotype was recorded many times. The CDR3 coding sequence is TGTGCCAGCAGCCTCAGGGGAACGGCTAATGAAAAACTGTTTTTT. It is translated as CASSLRGTANEKLFF. The V gene is TRBV11-2, the J gene TRBJ1-4; the D gene is possibly TRBD1 (6 bases). The CDR3 sequence is 15 residues long. The germline V and J ends were trimmed by 5 bases and 3 bases, with 13 bases remaining between them. Germline CDR1 and CDR2: SGHAT and FQNNGV.

As for this clonotype: A far larger clone is one nucleotide away, so this likely arose from a read error. This chain connects TRBV30 to TRBJ1-2, with D hard to call. V dropped 0 bases and J dropped 7 bases, with 6 bases sitting between them. The CDR3 length is 11 residues. CDR1 is GTSNPN, CDR2 SVGIG, per germline (reference sequence). This CDR3 reads CAWSVGSGYTF. The CDR3 nucleotides are TGTGCCTGGAGTGTGGGATCTGGCTACACCTTC.

In its sample, this clonotype was seen many times. The genes are TRBV9 and TRBJ2-5; the match to TRBD2 covers 7 bases. Germline V gives CDR1 SGDLS, CDR2 YYNGEE. This CDR3 spans 15 amino acids. J gave up 9 bases and V 2 bases, and 13 bases lay outside the gene matches. CDR3: CASSVGPSGTGAQYF. CDR3 DNA: TGTGCCAGCAGCGTCGGGCCTAGCGGTACGGGGGCCCAGTACTTC.

A note on this clonotype: A much larger clone lies one base from this, so it may be a read error. This rearrangement joins TRBV20-1 to TRBJ2-1, with a possible D match to TRBD2 (5 bases). Trimming left V 3 bases short and J 2 bases short, with 8 bases between. This CDR3 has 13 residues. Germline CDR1 reads DFQATT; CDR2 reads SNEGSKA (reference sequence). DNA of the CDR3: TGCAGTGCTAGGCCGGAGGCCTACAATGAGCAGTTCTTC. Amino acid sequence: CSARPEAYNEQFF.

The chain is built from TRBV5-1 and TRBJ2-7, with 10 bases identical to TRBD1. V dropped 4 bases and J dropped 12; count of bases not matched to a gene: 16. This CDR3 is 15 amino acids long. Germline V lookup: CDR1 SGHRS, CDR2 YFSETQ. The CDR3 spells CASSPSRVLTGGAYF. Here the CDR3 DNA reads TGCGCCAGCAGCCCATCCAGGGTTTTGACAGGGGGCGCGTACTTC.

This clonotype has ten or more counts. V is TRBV20-1 and J is TRBJ2-5; D gene unclear. Looked up from germline, CDR1 is DFQATT and CDR2 is SNEGSKA (reference sequence). V was clipped by 0 bases and J by 1 base, with 9 bases between them. This CDR3 spans 14 amino acids. This CDR3 is CSAREWAGQETQYF. In nucleotides, the CDR3 is TGCAGTGCTAGAGAGTGGGCAGGCCAAGAGACCCAGTACTTC.

The chain couples TRBV4-3 to TRBJ2-1, with 7 bases aligning to TRBD2. This CDR3 spans 13 amino acids. Germline CDR1 is LGHNA and CDR2 is YSLEER. The trim removed 0 bases at V and 10 bases at J, leaving 3 bases unmatched. This chain's CDR3 is CASSQEGRGEQFF. In DNA, the CDR3 is TGCGCCAGCAGCCAAGAGGGGAGGGGCGAGCAGTTCTTC.

The chain employs TRBV5-4 and TRBJ1-4; D not certain. The germline V gene has CDR1 SGHNT and CDR2 YYREEE (reference sequence). V was shortened by 0 bases and J by 5 bases, with 8 bases between the two germline ends. CDR3 length: 14 amino acids. The CDR3 region has the DNA TGTGCCAGCAGCTTGGAGCCACCGAATGAAAAACTGTTTTTT. This sequence encodes CASSLEPPNEKLFF.

This clonotype was picked up many times. This chain uses TRBV2 with TRBJ2-5, with D maybe TRBD1 (6 bases). Trimming took off 0 bases at V and 0 bases at J, with 8 bases between the two ends. Germline loops: CDR1 SNHLY, CDR2 FYNNEI. The CDR3 is 15 amino acids. CDR3 nucleotides: TGTGCCAGCAGTGAAGCGGGGGCGTACCAAGAGACCCAGTACTTC. Amino acids: CASSEAGAYQETQYF.

Many counts were recorded for this clonotype. V usage is TRBV19 and J usage is TRBJ2-1; D not resolved. The CDR3 covers 13 residues. With 3 bases removed from V and 5 bases from J, the gap between germline ends came to 8 bases. The germline gives CDR1 LNHDA, CDR2 SQIVND (reference sequence). The CDR3 here is CASSMESNNEQFF. The CDR3 coding sequence is TGTGCCAGTAGTATGGAATCAAACAATGAGCAGTTCTTC. Variable domain in full (rest from reference TRBV19 and TRBJ2-1): DGGITQSPKYLFRKEGQNVTLSCEQNLNHDAMYWYRQDPGQGLRLIYYSQIVNDFQKGDIAEGYSVSREKKESFPLTVTSAQKNPTAFYLCASSMESNNEQFFGPGTRLTVL.

The chain recombines TRBV10-3 with TRBJ1-5, with D possibly being TRBD1 (6 bases). From germline, CDR1 is ENHRY and CDR2 SYGVKD. This CDR3 comprises 15 residues. V was pared by 5 bases and J by 4 bases, with 15 bases between. The CDR3 reads CAISSGTSLNQPQHF. The CDR3 DNA follows: TGTGCCATCAGTTCCGGGACAAGCCTAAATCAGCCCCAGCATTTT.

The genes are TRBV11-2 and TRBJ2-7, with 11 bases identical to TRBD2. J gave up 2 bases and V 0 bases, and 9 bases lay outside the gene matches. From germline, CDR1 is SGHAT and CDR2 FQNNGV. The CDR3 consists of 18 residues. In DNA, the CDR3 is TGTGCCAGCAGCTTAGACGGGGGTCTAGCGGGAGGCGCCTACGAGCAGTACTTC. Translation: CASSLDGGLAGGAYEQYF.

This clonotype was seen ten or more times. The rearrangement joins TRBV2 to TRBJ2-1; TRBD2 matches 14 bases. V shed 6 bases, J shed 4 bases, and the junction held 5 bases outside the gene matches. Germline loops: CDR1 SNHLY, CDR2 FYNNEI. This CDR3 has 16 residues. CDR3 in DNA: TGTGCCAGCAGGAGACTAGCGGGAGGGAAATACAATGAGCAGTTCTTC. Its protein product is CASRRLAGGKYNEQFF.

This clonotype was counted ten times or more. The chain employs TRBV6-1 and TRBJ1-4; D uncertain. This CDR3 comprises 12 residues. Trimming took 9 bases from V and 6 from J, leaving 11 bases between them. The V gene's germline CDR1 is MNHNS and CDR2 SASEGT. CDR3 loop: CASGRRDEKLFF. The DNA for the CDR3 is TGTGCCAGTGGACGGAGGGATGAAAAACTGTTTTTT.

The chain joins TRBV18 to TRBJ2-5; D may be TRBD2 (6 bases). Trimming took off 3 bases at V and 11 bases at J, with 22 bases between the two ends. The length of the CDR3 is 15 residues. Per the germline V gene, CDR1 is KGHSH and CDR2 is LQKENI. CDR3 bases: TGTGCCAGCTCACCGAGGCAGGCGGGTGGGGAGGCGCAGTACTTC. Its translation: CASSPRQAGGEAQYF.

This sequence joins TRBV20-1 and TRBJ2-5, with TRBD2 matching over 9 bases. Germline CDR1 and CDR2: DFQATT and SNEGSKA (reference sequence). Trimming removed 1 base from V and 4 bases from J; junction bases left unmatched: 1. This CDR3 region has 13 residues. Here the CDR3 DNA reads TGCAGTGCTAGAGCACTAGCGGGAGAGACCCAGTACTTC. This sequence encodes CSARALAGETQYF.

On this clonotype itself: A much larger clone lies one base from this, so it may be a read error. The chain carries TRBV20-1 and TRBJ2-3, with D possibly matching TRBD2 (7 bases). CDR3 length: 12 residues. Germline V gene data show CDR1 as DFQATT and CDR2 as SNEGSKA (reference sequence). Trimming took 3 bases from V and 6 from J, leaving 10 bases between them. CDR3 nucleotide sequence: TGCAGTGCTAGTAGGGGGGGCGATACGCAGTATTTT. Encoded protein: CSASRGGDTQYF.

In this sample, this clonotype turned up many times. This rearrangement joins TRBV7-6 to TRBJ1-3; 8 positions match TRBD1. V gave up 5 bases and J gave up 7 bases; unmatched junction bases: 4. From germline, CDR1 is SGHVS and CDR2 FNYEAQ. The CDR3 covers 13 residues. The CDR3 DNA follows: TGTGCCAGCAGCGTCCAGGGGGCGAACACCATATATTTT. Amino acid sequence: CASSVQGANTIYF.

This clonotype has a count of ten or more. V usage is TRBV25-1 and J usage is TRBJ2-3; D is unclear. The CDR3 is 13 residues long. CDR1 and CDR2 from the germline V gene are MGHDK and SYGVNS. Trimming took off 2 bases at V and 5 bases at J, with 8 bases between the two ends. The DNA of the CDR3 is TGTGCCAGCAGTGAAGAAAACTTAGATACGCAGTATTTT. Its protein product is CASSEENLDTQYF.

In regard to this clonotype: A read error may produce the germline difference seen at one junction end. The V gene is TRBV2, the J gene TRBJ1-2; D may be TRBD1 (6 bases). The CDR3 covers 14 residues. The germline V gene encodes CDR1 SNHLY and CDR2 FYNNEI. DNA of the CDR3: TGTGCCAGCAGTGAAGCGGGGGCTATCTATTGCTACACCTTC. Translating it yields CASSEAGAIYCYTF.

This clonotype has ten or more counts. V and J are TRBV24-1 and TRBJ2-1; D is perhaps TRBD2 (5 bases). V was shortened by 4 bases and J by 8 bases, with 17 bases between the two germline ends. The germline CDR1 and CDR2 sequences are KGHDR and SFDVKD. The CDR3 totals 15 residues. The CDR3 bases are TGTGCCACCAGTGACATACTAGGAGGTGGTGATGAGCAGTTCTTC. This translates into CATSDILGGGDEQFF.

With respect to this clonotype: A single base separates this from a much larger clone, so it may be a read error. The chain recombines TRBV11-1 with TRBJ2-1, with a possible D match to TRBD1 (5 bases). V shed 5 bases and J shed 5 bases, with 10 bases lying between them. The CDR3 has 13 amino acids. Germline V gene lookup returns CDR1 SGHAT and CDR2 FQDESV (reference sequence). The chain's CDR3 is CASSLARDNEQFF. The CDR3 bases are TGTGCCAGCAGCCTGGCCAGGGACAATGAGCAGTTCTTC.

This clonotype was observed many times. The rearrangement joins TRBV20-1 to TRBJ2-2; D might be TRBD1 (5 bases). The V and J ends lost 2 bases and 3 bases respectively, with 10 bases between them. There are 14 residues in the CDR3. Germline V gives CDR1 DFQATT, CDR2 SNEGSKA (reference sequence). The CDR3 bases are TGCAGTGCTAGATCACAGACAGACACCGGGGAGCTGTTTTTT. This codes for CSARSQTDTGELFF.